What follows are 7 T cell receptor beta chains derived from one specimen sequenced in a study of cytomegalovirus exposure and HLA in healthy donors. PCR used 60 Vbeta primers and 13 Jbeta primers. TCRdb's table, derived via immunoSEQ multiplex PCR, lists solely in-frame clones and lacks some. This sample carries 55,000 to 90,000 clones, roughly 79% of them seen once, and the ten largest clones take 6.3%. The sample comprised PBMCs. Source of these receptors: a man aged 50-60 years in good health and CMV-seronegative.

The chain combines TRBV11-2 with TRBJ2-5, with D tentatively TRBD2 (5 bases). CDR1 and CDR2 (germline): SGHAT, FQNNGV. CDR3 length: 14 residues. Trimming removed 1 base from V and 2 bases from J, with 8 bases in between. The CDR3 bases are TGTGCCAGCAGCTTAGTCCCGGGGCAAGAGACCCAGTACTTC. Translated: CASSLVPGQETQYF. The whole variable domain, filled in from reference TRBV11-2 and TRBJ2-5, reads EAGVAQSPRYKIIEKRQSVAFWCNPISGHATLYWYQQILGQGPKLLIQFQNNGVVDDSQLPKDRFSAERLKGVDSTLKIQPAKLEDSAVYLCASSLVPGQETQYFGPGTRLLVL.

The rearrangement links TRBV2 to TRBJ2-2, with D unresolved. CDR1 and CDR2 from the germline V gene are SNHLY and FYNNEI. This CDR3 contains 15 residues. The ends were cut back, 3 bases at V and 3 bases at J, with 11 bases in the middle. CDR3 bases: TGTGCCAGCAGTGAGGCAGGCAGGCACACCGGGGAGCTGTTTTTT. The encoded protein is CASSEAGRHTGELFF.

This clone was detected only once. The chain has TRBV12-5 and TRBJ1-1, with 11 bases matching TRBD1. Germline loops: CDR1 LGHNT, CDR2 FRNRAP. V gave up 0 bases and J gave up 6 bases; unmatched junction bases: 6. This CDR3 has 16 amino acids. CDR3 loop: CASGLVLGTGGPEAFF. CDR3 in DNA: TGTGCTAGTGGTTTGGTATTGGGGACAGGGGGGCCTGAAGCTTTCTTT.

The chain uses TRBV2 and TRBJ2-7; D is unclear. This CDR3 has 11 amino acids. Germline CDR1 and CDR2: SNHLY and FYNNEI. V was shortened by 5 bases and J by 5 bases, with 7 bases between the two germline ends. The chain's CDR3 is CASSPFHEQYF. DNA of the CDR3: TGTGCCAGCAGTCCGTTCCACGAGCAGTACTTC.

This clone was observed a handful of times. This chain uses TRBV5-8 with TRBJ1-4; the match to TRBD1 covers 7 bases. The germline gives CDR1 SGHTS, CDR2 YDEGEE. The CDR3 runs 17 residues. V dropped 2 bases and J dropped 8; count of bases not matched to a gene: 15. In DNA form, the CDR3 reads TGTGCCAGCAGCTTAACCCGACAGGGCTGGATGAGGGAAAAACTGTTTTTT. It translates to CASSLTRQGWMREKLFF.

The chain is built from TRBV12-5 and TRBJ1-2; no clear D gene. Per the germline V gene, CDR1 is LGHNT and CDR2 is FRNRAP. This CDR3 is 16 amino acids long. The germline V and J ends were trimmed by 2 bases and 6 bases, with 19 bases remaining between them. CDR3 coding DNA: TGTGCTAGTGGTTTGAACAGACCGACCCCTTTGGATGGCTACACCTTC. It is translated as CASGLNRPTPLDGYTF.

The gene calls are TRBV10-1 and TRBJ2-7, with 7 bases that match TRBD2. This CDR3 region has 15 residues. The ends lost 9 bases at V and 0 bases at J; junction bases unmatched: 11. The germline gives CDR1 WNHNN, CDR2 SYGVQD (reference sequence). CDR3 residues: CARRTSGDYSYEQYF. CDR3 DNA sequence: TGCGCCAGGCGTACGAGCGGGGACTACTCCTACGAGCAGTACTTC.